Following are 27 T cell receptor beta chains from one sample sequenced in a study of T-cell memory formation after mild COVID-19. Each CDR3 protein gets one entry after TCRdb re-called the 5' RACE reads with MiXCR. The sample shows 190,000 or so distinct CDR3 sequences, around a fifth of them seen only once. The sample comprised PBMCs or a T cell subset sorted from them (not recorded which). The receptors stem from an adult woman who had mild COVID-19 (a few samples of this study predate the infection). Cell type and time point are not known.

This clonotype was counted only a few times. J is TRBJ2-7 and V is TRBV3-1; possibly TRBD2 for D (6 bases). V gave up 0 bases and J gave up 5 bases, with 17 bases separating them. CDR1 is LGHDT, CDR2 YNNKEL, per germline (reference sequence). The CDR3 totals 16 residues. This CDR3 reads CASSQEMGGGIDEQYF. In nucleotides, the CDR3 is TGTGCCAGCAGCCAAGAGATGGGGGGTGGGATCGACGAGCAGTACTTC.

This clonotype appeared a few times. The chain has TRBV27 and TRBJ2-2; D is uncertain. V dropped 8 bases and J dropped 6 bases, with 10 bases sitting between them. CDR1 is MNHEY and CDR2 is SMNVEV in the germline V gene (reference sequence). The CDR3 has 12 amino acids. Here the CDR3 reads CASSHWPGELFF. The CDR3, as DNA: TGTGCCAGCTCCCATTGGCCCGGGGAGCTGTTTTTT.

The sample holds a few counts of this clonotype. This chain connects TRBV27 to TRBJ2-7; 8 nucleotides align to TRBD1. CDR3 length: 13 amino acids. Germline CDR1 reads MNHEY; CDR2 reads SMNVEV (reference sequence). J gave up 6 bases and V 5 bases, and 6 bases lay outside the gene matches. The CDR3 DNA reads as TGTGCCAGCAGTCCTTCACAGGGGGGCGAGCAGTACTTC. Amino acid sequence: CASSPSQGGEQYF.

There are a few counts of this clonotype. The CDR3 region is CASSSAPGYNEQFF. DNA of the CDR3: TGTGCCAGCAGCTCCGCTCCAGGCTACAATGAGCAGTTCTTC. J is TRBJ2-1 and V is TRBV7-3; no firm D call. The CDR3 runs 14 residues. V was pared by 4 bases and J by 3 bases, with 10 bases between. CDR1 SGHTA and CDR2 FQGTGA come from the germline V gene.

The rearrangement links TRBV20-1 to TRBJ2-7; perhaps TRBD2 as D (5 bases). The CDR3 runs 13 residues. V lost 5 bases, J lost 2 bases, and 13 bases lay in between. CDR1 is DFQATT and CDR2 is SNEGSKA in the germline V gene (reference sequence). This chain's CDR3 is CSAPGRGPYEQYF. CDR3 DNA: TGCAGTGCTCCTGGGAGAGGGCCCTACGAGCAGTACTTC.

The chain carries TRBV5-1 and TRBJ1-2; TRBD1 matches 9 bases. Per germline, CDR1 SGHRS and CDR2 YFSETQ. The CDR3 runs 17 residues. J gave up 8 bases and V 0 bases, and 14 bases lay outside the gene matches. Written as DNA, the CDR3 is TGCGCCAGCAGCTTGGTGACAACAGGGGGCCTTAACATAGGCTACACCTTC. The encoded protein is CASSLVTTGGLNIGYTF.

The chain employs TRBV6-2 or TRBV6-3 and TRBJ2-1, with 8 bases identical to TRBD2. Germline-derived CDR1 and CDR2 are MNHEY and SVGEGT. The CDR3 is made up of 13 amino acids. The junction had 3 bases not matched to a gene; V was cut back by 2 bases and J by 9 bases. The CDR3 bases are TGTGCCAGCAGTTACCCGGCGGGAGGTGAGCAGTTCTTC. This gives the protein CASSYPAGGEQFF.

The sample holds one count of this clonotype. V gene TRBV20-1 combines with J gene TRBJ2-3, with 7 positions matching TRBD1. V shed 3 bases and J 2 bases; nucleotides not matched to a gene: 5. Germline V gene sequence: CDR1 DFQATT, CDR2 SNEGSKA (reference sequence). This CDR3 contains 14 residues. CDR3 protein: CSASSTGLTDTQYF. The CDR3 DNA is TGCAGTGCTAGCTCGACAGGGCTCACAGATACGCAGTATTTT.

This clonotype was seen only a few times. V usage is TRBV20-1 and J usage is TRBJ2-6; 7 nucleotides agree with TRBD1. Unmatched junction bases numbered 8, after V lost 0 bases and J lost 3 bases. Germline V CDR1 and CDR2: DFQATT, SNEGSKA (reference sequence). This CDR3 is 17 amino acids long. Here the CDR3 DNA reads TGCAGTGCTAGAGACTACACAGGGGCGGGTGGGGCCAACGTCCTGACTTTC. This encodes CSARDYTGAGGANVLTF.

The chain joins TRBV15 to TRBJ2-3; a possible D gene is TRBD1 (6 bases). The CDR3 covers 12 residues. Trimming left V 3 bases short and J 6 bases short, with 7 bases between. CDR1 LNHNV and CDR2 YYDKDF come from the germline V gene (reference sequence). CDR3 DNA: TGTGCCACCAGCAGCCAGGGGGATACGCAGTATTTT. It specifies CATSSQGDTQYF.

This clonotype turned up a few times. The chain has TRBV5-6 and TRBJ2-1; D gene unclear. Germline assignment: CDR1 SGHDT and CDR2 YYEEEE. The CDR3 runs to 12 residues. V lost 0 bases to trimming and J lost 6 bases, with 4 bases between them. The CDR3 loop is CASSLGINEQFF. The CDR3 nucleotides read TGTGCCAGCAGCTTGGGGATCAATGAGCAGTTCTTC.

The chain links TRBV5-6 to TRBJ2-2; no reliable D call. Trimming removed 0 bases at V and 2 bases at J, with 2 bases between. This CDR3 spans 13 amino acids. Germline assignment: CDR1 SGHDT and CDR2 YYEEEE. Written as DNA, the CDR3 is TGTGCCAGCAGCTTGGGAAACACCGGGGAGCTGTTTTTT. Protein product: CASSLGNTGELFF.

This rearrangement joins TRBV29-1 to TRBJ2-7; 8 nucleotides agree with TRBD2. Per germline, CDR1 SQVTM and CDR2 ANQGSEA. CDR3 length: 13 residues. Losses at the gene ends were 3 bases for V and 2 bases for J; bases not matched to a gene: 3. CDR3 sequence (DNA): TGCAGCGTTGACTCAGCGGGGGCCTACGAGCAGTACTTC. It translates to CSVDSAGAYEQYF.

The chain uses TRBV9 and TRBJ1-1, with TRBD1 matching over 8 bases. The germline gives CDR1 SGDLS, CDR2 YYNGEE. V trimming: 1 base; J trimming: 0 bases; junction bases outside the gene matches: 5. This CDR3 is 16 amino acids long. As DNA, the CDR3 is TGTGCCAGCAGCGTACATCCAGGGGGCATGAACACTGAAGCTTTCTTT. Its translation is CASSVHPGGMNTEAFF.

The CDR3 reads CASSQDGGLIETQYF. CDR3 coding DNA: TGCGCCAGCAGCCAAGACGGGGGTCTTATCGAGACCCAGTACTTC. This chain links TRBV4-1 with TRBJ2-5; perhaps TRBD2 as D (6 bases). Trimming left V 0 bases short and J 5 bases short, with 13 bases between. This CDR3 has 15 residues. The V gene's germline CDR1 is MGHRA and CDR2 YSYEKL.

The CDR3 nucleotides read TGTGCCTGGAGTGTACCTTCCTCGAGAAACACTGAAGCTTTCTTT. It codes for CAWSVPSSRNTEAFF. The chain joins TRBV30 to TRBJ1-1; D is undetermined. CDR3 length: 15 residues. From germline, CDR1 is GTSNPN and CDR2 SVGIG (reference sequence). V lost 0 bases and J lost 2, with 13 bases in between.

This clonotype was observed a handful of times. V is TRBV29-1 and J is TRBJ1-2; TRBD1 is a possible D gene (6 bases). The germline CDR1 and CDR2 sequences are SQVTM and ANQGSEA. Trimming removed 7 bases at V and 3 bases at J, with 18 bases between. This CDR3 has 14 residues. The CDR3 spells CSAGGATLDYGYTF. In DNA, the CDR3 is TGCAGCGCTGGGGGGGCCACACTTGACTATGGCTACACCTTC.

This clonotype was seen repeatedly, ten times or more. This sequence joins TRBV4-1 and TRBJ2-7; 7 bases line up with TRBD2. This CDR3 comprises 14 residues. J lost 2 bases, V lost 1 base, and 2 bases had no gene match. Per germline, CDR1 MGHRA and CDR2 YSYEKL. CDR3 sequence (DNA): TGCGCCAGCAGCCAAGGCGCGGGAGCCTACGAGCAGTACTTC. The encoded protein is CASSQGAGAYEQYF.

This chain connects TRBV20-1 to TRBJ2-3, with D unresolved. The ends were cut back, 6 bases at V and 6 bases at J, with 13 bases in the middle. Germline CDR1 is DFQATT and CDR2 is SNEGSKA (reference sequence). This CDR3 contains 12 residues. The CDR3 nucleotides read TGCAGTGCCTCAACCGCTGGGGATACGCAGTATTTT. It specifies CSASTAGDTQYF.

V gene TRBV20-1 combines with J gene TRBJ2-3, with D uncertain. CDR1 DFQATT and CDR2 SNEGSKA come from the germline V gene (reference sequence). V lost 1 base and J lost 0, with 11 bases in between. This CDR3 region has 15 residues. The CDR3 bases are TGCAGTGCTAGAGTTCCGATTACTAGCACAGATACGCAGTATTTT. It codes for CSARVPITSTDTQYF.

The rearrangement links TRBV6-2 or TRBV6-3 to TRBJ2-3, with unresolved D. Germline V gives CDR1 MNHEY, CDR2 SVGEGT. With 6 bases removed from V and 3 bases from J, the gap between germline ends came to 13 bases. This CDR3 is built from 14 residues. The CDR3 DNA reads TGTGCCAGCAGCCCCTCCGCAGCTACAGATACGCAGTATTTT. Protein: CASSPSAATDTQYF.

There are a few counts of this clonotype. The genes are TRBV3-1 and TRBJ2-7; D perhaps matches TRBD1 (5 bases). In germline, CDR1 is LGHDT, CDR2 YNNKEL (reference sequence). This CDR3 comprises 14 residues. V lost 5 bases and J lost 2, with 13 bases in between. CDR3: CASSSVQATYEQYF. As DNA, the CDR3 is TGTGCCAGCAGCTCCGTACAGGCCACCTACGAGCAGTACTTC.

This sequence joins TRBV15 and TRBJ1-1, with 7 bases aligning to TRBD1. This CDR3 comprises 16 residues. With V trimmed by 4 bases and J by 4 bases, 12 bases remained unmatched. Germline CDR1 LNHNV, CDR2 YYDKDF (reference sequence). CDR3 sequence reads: CATSTGQVGSGTEAFF. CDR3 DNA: TGTGCCACCAGCACAGGACAGGTGGGGTCTGGCACTGAAGCTTTCTTT.

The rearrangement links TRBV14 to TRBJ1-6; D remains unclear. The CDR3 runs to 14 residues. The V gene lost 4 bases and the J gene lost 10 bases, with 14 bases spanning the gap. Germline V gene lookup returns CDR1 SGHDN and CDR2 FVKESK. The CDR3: CASSPIPGKSPLHF. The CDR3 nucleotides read TGTGCCAGCAGCCCTATTCCGGGGAAATCACCCCTCCACTTT.

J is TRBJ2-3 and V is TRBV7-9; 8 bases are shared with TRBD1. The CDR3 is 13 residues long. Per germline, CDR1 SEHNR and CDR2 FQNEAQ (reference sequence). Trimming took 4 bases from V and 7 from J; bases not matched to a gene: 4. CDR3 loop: CASSSRTGYTQYF. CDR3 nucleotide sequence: TGTGCCAGCAGCTCTCGGACAGGGTATACGCAGTATTTT.

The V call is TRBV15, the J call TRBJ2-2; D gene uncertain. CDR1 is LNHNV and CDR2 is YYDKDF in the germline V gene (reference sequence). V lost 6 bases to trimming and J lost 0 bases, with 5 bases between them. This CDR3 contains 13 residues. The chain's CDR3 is CATRETNTGELFF. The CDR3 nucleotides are TGTGCCACCAGGGAAACGAACACCGGGGAGCTGTTTTTT.

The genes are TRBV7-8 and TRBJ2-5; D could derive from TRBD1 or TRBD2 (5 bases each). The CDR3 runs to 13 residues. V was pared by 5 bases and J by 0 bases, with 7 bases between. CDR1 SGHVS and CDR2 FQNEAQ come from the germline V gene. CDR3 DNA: TGTGCCAGCAGCCCGGGACACCAAGAGACCCAGTACTTC. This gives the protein CASSPGHQETQYF.